These 17 T cell receptor beta chains share one sample of origin, sequenced in a study of CD8+CD57+ T cells in acquired aplastic anemia. Investigators profiled TCR beta VDJ and CDR3 from genomic DNA template. TCRdb used MiXCR to reprocess the reads, holding one entry per CDR3 protein. The repertoire holds a few hundred thousand distinct CDR3 sequences, approximately 57% seen once, with about 29% in the top ten. What was sequenced was sorted CD4+, CD8+, or CD8+CD57+ T cells (not recorded which) from PBMCs. These receptors were obtained from a human donor in good health.

Turning to this clonotype: The junction departs from the called germline gene at one end, perhaps through a read error. The V call is TRBV6-5, the J call TRBJ2-5, with D unclear. CDR3 length: 13 residues. Looked up from germline, CDR1 is MNHEY and CDR2 is SVGAGI. CDR3: CAGSRAEQETQYF. CDR3 nucleotide sequence: TGTGCCGGCAGTCGGGCAGAGCAAGAGACCCAGTACTTC.

The V and J genes are TRBV20-1 and TRBJ1-5; TRBD1 might be the D (5 bases). In germline, CDR1 is DFQATT, CDR2 SNEGSKA (reference sequence). The germline V and J ends were trimmed by 0 bases and 4 bases, with 10 bases remaining between them. This CDR3 has 14 residues. CDR3 in amino acids: CSARERGWNQPQHF. The CDR3 region has the DNA TGCAGTGCTAGAGAGCGGGGGTGGAATCAGCCCCAGCATTTT.

This chain joins TRBV24-1 and TRBJ2-7; D could derive from TRBD1 or TRBD2 (5 bases each). The germline V gene encodes CDR1 KGHDR and CDR2 SFDVKD. The V and J ends lost 6 bases and 0 bases respectively, with 17 bases between them. This CDR3 comprises 16 residues. The CDR3: CATSRGAQAGSYEQYF. CDR3 in DNA: TGTGCCACCAGTAGGGGTGCCCAGGCGGGCTCCTACGAGCAGTACTTC.

This rearrangement joins TRBV2 to TRBJ2-1, with D perhaps matching TRBD1 or TRBD2 (5 bases each). CDR3 length equals 16 residues. The germline gives CDR1 SNHLY, CDR2 FYNNEI. Trimming removed 7 bases at V and 5 bases at J, with 21 bases between. CDR3 in DNA: TGTGCCAGCACTCCTGAGGTGGGGGTGTTCCACAATGAGCAGTTCTTC. This translates into CASTPEVGVFHNEQFF.

This clonotype was observed at least ten times. The CDR3 bases are TGTGCCAGCAGCCCCGAAAGGATGGATGGAAACACCATATATTTT. Protein sequence: CASSPERMDGNTIYF. V and J are TRBV5-5 and TRBJ1-3; the D is unclear. V gave up 4 bases and J gave up 3 bases, with 14 bases separating them. The CDR3 has 15 residues. CDR1 and CDR2 (germline): SGHKS, YYEKEE (reference sequence).

This chain connects TRBV5-1 to TRBJ1-2, with 8 bases identical to TRBD1. V shed 9 bases and J 6 bases; nucleotides not matched to a gene: 10. The CDR3 covers 13 residues. Germline V CDR1 and CDR2: SGHRS, YFSETQ. CDR3: CANTDRENHGYTF. The CDR3 region has the DNA TGCGCCAATACGGACAGGGAAAACCATGGCTACACCTTC.

The genes are TRBV15 and TRBJ2-3; D assignment may be TRBD1 or TRBD2 (6 bases each). The CDR3 runs to 16 residues. The germline V gene encodes CDR1 LNHNV and CDR2 YYDKDF (reference sequence). Trimming took off 3 bases at V and 0 bases at J, with 13 bases between the two ends. CDR3 sequence reads: CATSSRLGGSTDTQYF. CDR3 bases: TGTGCCACCAGCAGTCGGCTGGGGGGCAGCACAGATACGCAGTATTTT. The full variable domain, its missing parts supplied by reference TRBV15 and TRBJ2-3, is DAMVIQNPRYQVTQFGKPVTLSCSQTLNHNVMYWYQQKSSQAPKLLFHYYDKDFNNEADTPDNFQSRRPNTSFCFLDIRSPGLGDTAMYLCATSSRLGGSTDTQYFGPGTRLTVL.

V usage is TRBV9 and J usage is TRBJ1-1; TRBD1 is a possible D gene (5 bases). V was clipped by 3 bases and J by 4 bases, with 13 bases between them. The CDR3 extends over 14 amino acids. Germline V gene sequence: CDR1 SGDLS, CDR2 YYNGEE. The CDR3 nucleotides read TGTGCCAGCAGCGGGGGGGGGGTACGCACTGAAGCTTTCTTT. The encoded protein is CASSGGGVRTEAFF. The full variable domain, in which reference TRBV9 and TRBJ1-1 provide the parts outside the CDR3, is DSGVTQTPKHLITATGQRVTLRCSPRSGDLSVYWYQQSLDQGLQFLIQYYNGEERAKGNILERFSAQQFPDLHSELNLSSLELGDSALYFCASSGGGVRTEAFFGQGTRLTVV.

V usage is TRBV2 and J usage is TRBJ1-5; no clear D. The CDR3 extends over 12 amino acids. Germline CDR1 and CDR2: SNHLY and FYNNEI. Trimming removed 4 bases from V and 4 bases from J, with 5 bases in between. The CDR3 DNA follows: TGTGCCAGCAGTGGATATAATCAGCCCCAGCATTTT. Its protein product is CASSGYNQPQHF.

This clonotype has only a few counts. The chain uses TRBV5-1 and TRBJ2-5; 12 bases are a match to TRBD1. Germline CDR1 SGHRS, CDR2 YFSETQ. V lost 4 bases to trimming and J lost 4 bases; unmatched junction nucleotides: 17. There are 19 residues in the CDR3. CDR3 in amino acids: CASSLVLTGTGGMGETQYF. CDR3 bases: TGCGCCAGCAGCCTCGTCTTGACCGGGACAGGGGGCATGGGAGAGACCCAGTACTTC.

This sequence joins TRBV7-2 and TRBJ2-7; D not resolved. V lost 5 bases, J lost 0 bases, and 14 bases lay in between. The CDR3 runs to 15 residues. From germline, CDR1 is SGHTA and CDR2 FQGNSA. CDR3 protein: CASSRARVASYEQYF. The CDR3 region has the DNA TGTGCCAGCAGCCGCGCCCGGGTAGCCTCCTACGAGCAGTACTTC.

Comments on this clonotype: One junction end does not reproduce the germline sequence, and a read error may be involved. This chain connects TRBV20-1 to TRBJ2-7, with D tentatively TRBD1 (5 bases). From germline, CDR1 is DFQATT and CDR2 SNEGSKA (reference sequence). The CDR3 loop spans 15 amino acids. The CDR3 region is CSARERQGAFYGQYF. CDR3 coding DNA: TGCAGTGCTAGAGAGCGCCAAGGGGCCTTCTACGGGCAGTACTTC.

There are many counts of this clonotype. The chain has TRBV24-1 and TRBJ2-3; TRBD1 might be the D (6 bases). CDR1 is KGHDR, CDR2 SFDVKD, per germline. This CDR3 region has 15 residues. With 5 bases removed from V and 1 base from J, the gap between germline ends came to 12 bases. DNA of the CDR3: TGTGCCACCAGTGTTGGGGCAGGGGGCACAGATACGCAGTATTTT. This encodes CATSVGAGGTDTQYF.

The chain is built from TRBV29-1 and TRBJ2-7, with TRBD2 as a possible D gene (5 bases). This CDR3 comprises 11 residues. The V and J ends lost 7 bases and 5 bases respectively, with 12 bases between them. CDR1 SQVTM and CDR2 ANQGSEA come from the germline V gene. The DNA for the CDR3 is TGCAGCGGGGGATACGGGGACGAGCAGTACTTC. This gives the protein CSGGYGDEQYF.

The chain couples TRBV7-9 to TRBJ1-2, with D possibly matching TRBD1 (6 bases). V was clipped by 1 base and J by 6 bases, with 9 bases between them. This CDR3 region has 13 residues. In germline, CDR1 is SEHNR, CDR2 FQNEAQ (reference sequence). DNA for the CDR3: TGTGCCAGCAGCTTAGGCAGGGGCGATGGCTACACCTTC. This encodes CASSLGRGDGYTF.

The rearrangement uses TRBV20-1 and TRBJ1-4; perhaps TRBD1 as D (5 bases). Between the trimmed V and J ends, which lost 7 bases and 7 bases, there was a span of 16 bases. Germline V CDR1 and CDR2: DFQATT, SNEGSKA (reference sequence). The CDR3 covers 13 residues. CDR3: CSGWGGPGEKLFF. The CDR3 bases are TGCAGTGGTTGGGGGGGTCCCGGTGAAAAACTGTTTTTT.

The chain links TRBV20-1 to TRBJ2-3; D is undetermined. This CDR3 comprises 11 residues. V was cut by 4 bases and J by 4 bases, with 6 bases left in between. Germline CDR1 reads DFQATT; CDR2 reads SNEGSKA (reference sequence). CDR3 loop: CSAIFADTQYF. In DNA form, the CDR3 reads TGCAGTGCTATATTCGCAGATACGCAGTATTTT.